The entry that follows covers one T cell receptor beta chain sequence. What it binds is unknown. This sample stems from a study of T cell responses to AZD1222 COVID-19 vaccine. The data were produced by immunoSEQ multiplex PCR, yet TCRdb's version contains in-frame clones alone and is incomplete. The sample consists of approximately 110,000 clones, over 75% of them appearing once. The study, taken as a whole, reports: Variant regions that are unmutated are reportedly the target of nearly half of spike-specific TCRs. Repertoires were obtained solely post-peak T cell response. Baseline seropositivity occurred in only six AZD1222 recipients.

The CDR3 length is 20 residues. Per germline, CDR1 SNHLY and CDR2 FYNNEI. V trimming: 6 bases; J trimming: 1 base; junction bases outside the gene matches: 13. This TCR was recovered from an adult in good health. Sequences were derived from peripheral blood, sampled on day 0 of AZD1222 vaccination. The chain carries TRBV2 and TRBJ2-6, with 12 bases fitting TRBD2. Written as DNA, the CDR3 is TGTGCCAGCAGGGATCCCAGGACTAGCGGGGTAAAATCTGGGGCCAACGTCCTGACTTTC. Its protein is CASRDPRTSGVKSGANVLTF.